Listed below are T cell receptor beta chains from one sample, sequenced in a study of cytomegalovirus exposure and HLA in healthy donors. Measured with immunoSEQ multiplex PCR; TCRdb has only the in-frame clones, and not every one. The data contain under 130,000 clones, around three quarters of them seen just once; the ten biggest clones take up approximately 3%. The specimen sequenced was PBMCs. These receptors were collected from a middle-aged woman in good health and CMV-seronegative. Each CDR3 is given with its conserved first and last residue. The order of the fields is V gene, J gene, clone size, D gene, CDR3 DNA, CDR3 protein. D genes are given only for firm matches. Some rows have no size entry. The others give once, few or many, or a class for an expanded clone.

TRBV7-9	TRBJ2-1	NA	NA	TGTGCCAGCAGCTCTTGGCCGGGAATTTACAATGAGCAGTTCTTC	CASSSWPGIYNEQFF
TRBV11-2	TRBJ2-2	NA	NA	TGTGCCAGCAGCTTCCAGTCTAACACCGGGGAGCTGTTTTTT	CASSFQSNTGELFF
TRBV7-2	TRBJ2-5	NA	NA	TGTGCCAGCAGTTTCGACAGACAAGAGACCCAGTACTTC	CASSFDRQETQYF
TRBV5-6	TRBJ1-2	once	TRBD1	TGTGCCAGCAGCTCGGGGGCCGGGACAGACCTTTATGGCTACACCTTC	CASSSGAGTDLYGYTF
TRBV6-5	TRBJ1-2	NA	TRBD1	TGTGCCAGCAGTTACGCGGGACAGGGGATCTCCTATGGCTACACCTTC	CASSYAGQGISYGYTF
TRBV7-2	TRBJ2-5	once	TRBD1	TGTGCCAGCAGCCCGAACGGACAGGTTGAAGAGACCCAGTACTTC	CASSPNGQVEETQYF
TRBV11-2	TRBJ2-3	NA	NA	TGTGCCAGCAGCCTCGGCCTAGGTGCCCGAGCAGATACGCAGTATTTT	CASSLGLGARADTQYF
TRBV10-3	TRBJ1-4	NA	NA	TGTGCCTGCAACAGGGACCCGGGTGAAAAACTGTTTTTT	CACNRDPGEKLFF
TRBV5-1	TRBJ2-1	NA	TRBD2	TGCGCCAGCAGCTTACGCCGGGAGGGCCGGTCCAATGAGCAGTTCTTC	CASSLRREGRSNEQFF
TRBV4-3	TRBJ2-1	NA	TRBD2	TGCGCCAGCAGCCAAGATATAGGAGCTGGTCTAGCGGGAGGCTTCTACAATGAGCAGTTCTTC	CASSQDIGAGLAGGFYNEQFF
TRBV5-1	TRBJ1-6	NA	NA	TGCGCCAGCAGCTCTTCCCCGACAGGCCGAAATAATTCACCCCTCCACTTT	CASSSSPTGRNNSPLHF
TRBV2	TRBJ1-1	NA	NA	TGTGCCAGCAAGTTTGGAAAGGCGGGCCATCTGAACACTGAAGCTTTCTTT	CASKFGKAGHLNTEAFF
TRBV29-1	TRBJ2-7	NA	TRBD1	TGCAGCGCCGGACAGGGACTTAGCTCCTACGAGCAGTACTTC	CSAGQGLSSYEQYF
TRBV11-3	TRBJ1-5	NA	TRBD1	TGTGCCAGCAGCACCCAGGGGGACAGGGGCGTCAATCAGCCCCAGCATTTT	CASSTQGDRGVNQPQHF
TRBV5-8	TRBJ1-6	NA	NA	TGTGCCAGCAGCTTGCGGGGAGGGAATTCACCCCTCCACTTT	CASSLRGGNSPLHF
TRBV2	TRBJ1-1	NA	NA	TGTGCCAACGACAAGAGGGAGGGGAACACTGAAGCTTTCTTT	CANDKREGNTEAFF
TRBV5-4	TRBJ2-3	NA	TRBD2	TGTGCCAGCAGCCAGCCTGGACTAGCGCGCACAGATACGCATTATTTT	CASSQPGLARTDTHYF
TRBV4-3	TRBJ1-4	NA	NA	TGCGCCAGCAGCCAGGGACCGGGCCCCCTGTCCCCGGGAGGTAATGAAAAACTGTTTTTT	CASSQGPGPLSPGGNEKLFF
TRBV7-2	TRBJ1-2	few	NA	TGTGCCAGCAGCTTAGGGGGAGGGGAACTCGATGGCTACACCTTC	CASSLGGGELDGYTF
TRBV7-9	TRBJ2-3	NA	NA	TGTGCCAGCAGTCCCACTAGCCTCCCTGATACGCAGTATTTT	CASSPTSLPDTQYF
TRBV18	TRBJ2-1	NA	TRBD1	TGTGCCAGCTCACCTTCGGGACAGGAGTACAATGAGCAGTTCTTC	CASSPSGQEYNEQFF
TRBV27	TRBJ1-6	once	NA	TGTGCCAGCAGTTTATCGTACAGGACAACTAATTCACCCCTCCACTTT	CASSLSYRTTNSPLHF
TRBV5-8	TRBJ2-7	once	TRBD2	TGTGCCAGCCTTAGAGGGAGGGTCTACGAGCAGTACTTC	CASLRGRVYEQYF
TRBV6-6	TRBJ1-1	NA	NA	TGTGCCAGCAGGGTAGGGGAACCGAACACTGAAGCTTTCTTT	CASRVGEPNTEAFF
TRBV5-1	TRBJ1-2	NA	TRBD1	TGCGCCAGCAGCTTGCCTACCCTTAGGGACAGGGACTATGGCTACACCTTC	CASSLPTLRDRDYGYTF
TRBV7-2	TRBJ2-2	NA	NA	TGTGCCAGCAGCTTACGACCGGGGTCGAACACCGGGGAGCTGTTTTTT	CASSLRPGSNTGELFF
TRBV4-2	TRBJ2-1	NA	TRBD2	TGTGCCAGCAGCCAAGGCGGGAGTTCCTACAATGAGCAGTTCTTC	CASSQGGSSYNEQFF
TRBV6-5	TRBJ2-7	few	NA	TGTGCCAGCAGTTCGACTAGTTCCTACGAGCAGTACTTC	CASSSTSSYEQYF
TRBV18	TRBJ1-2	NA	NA	TGTGCCAGCTCAGCCCCAGCTAACTATGGCTACACCTTC	CASSAPANYGYTF
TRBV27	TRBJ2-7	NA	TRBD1	TGTGCCAGCAGTCGGGGACAGGGCTCCTACGAGCAGTACTTC	CASSRGQGSYEQYF
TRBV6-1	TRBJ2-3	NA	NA	TGTGCCAGTCAGGGTTACGCGACAGATACGCAGTATTTT	CASQGYATDTQYF
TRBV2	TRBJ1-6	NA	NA	TGTGCCACCCGGACAGATATAAATTCACCCCTCCACTTT	CATRTDINSPLHF
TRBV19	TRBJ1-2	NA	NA	TGTGCCAGTAGTATCCGGGGATCTGATGGCTACACCTTC	CASSIRGSDGYTF
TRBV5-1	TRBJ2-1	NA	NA	TGCGCCAGCAGCTTGCCGCAGCCTGCCCCACCGCGGATCTTGGACAATGAGCAGTTCTTC	CASSLPQPAPPRILDNEQFF
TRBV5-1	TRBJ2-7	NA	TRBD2	TGCGCCAGCAGGCGACTAGCGGAGTCCTACGAGCAGTACTTC	CASRRLAESYEQYF
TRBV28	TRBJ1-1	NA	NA	TGTGCCAGCAGCCCACCAGAGGAGGCTGAAGCTTTCTTT	CASSPPEEAEAFF
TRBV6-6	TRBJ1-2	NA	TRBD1	TGTGCCAGCAGTTTGGGACAGATGGGCTACACCTTC	CASSLGQMGYTF
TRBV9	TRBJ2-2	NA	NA	TGTGCCACCGGAAAAGGGACAACCGGGGAGCTGTTTTTT	CATGKGTTGELFF
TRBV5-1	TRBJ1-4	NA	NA	TGCGCCAGCAGCTACTCGACAGACGACTTGGGAAAACTGTTTTTT	CASSYSTDDLGKLFF
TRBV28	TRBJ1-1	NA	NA	TGTGCCAGCAGTTTAGCCGGGACATCAAACACTGAAGCTTTCTTT	CASSLAGTSNTEAFF
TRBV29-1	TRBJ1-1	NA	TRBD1	TGCAGCGCCGGGACAGCCCGGGACACTGAAGCTTTCTTT	CSAGTARDTEAFF
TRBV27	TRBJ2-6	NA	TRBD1	TGTGCCAGCAGTCCGACAGGGATTGGGGCCAACGTCCTGACTTTC	CASSPTGIGANVLTF
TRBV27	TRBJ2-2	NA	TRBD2	TGTGCCAGCAATTCGCGTTTTGGGATCGGGGGAGGGCCTGTTGGATCCGGGGAGCTGTTTTTT	CASNSRFGIGGGPVGSGELFF
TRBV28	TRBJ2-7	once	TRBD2	TGTGCCAGACCCACTCCTAGCGGGAGCCAAGACTACGAGCAGTACTTC	CARPTPSGSQDYEQYF